The 31 T cell receptor beta chains below were found in one sample sequenced in a study of identical twins. TCRdb re-called the 5' RACE reads with MiXCR, one entry per CDR3 protein. The sample has roughly 470,000 distinct CDR3 sequences, 13% to 15% seen once; the top ten hold approximately 1%. The same data also went into a second study, on yellow fever vaccine responses in identical twins.

Source material: CD4+ T cells sorted from blood. Every receptor here comes from a woman between 18 and 29 years old in good health.

This clonotype appeared many times. The V call is TRBV12-3 or TRBV12-4, the J call TRBJ1-2; 12 positions match TRBD1. J gave up 7 bases and V 3 bases, and 9 bases lay outside the gene matches. This CDR3 is built from 16 residues. CDR3 residues: CASSFNPGTGGSGYTF. The CDR3, as DNA: TGTGCCAGCAGTTTCAATCCCGGGACAGGGGGCTCTGGCTACACCTTC.

The chain carries TRBV5-1 and TRBJ2-2, with 9 bases that match TRBD2. Trimming at V came to 0 bases and at J to 0 bases, leaving 3 bases not matched to a gene. Germline loops: CDR1 SGHRS, CDR2 YFSETQ. The CDR3 consists of 17 residues. The CDR3 DNA reads as TGCGCCAGCAGCTTGGTCGCGGGGGGGTCGAACACCGGGGAGCTGTTTTTT. Translated: CASSLVAGGSNTGELFF. Drawing the rest from reference TRBV5-1 and TRBJ2-2, the complete variable domain is KAGVTQTPRYLIKTRGQQVTLSCSPISGHRSVSWYQQTPGQGLQFLFEYFSETQRNKGNFPGRFSGRQFSNSRSEMNVSTLELGDSALYLCASSLVAGGSNTGELFFGEGSRLTVL.

A few counts support this clonotype. This chain connects TRBV18 to TRBJ1-6; TRBD1 aligns across 7 bases. The CDR3 loop spans 14 amino acids. The V gene end was trimmed by 5 bases and the J gene end by 7 bases; junction bases not matched to a gene: 5. The germline V gene has CDR1 KGHSH and CDR2 LQKENI. CDR3 coding DNA: TGTGCCAGCTCAGGAGGGGGCTGGAATTCACCCCTCCACTTT. Translation: CASSGGGWNSPLHF.

This clonotype appeared many times. CDR3 loop: CSVEGTSGNIDTQYF. As DNA, the CDR3 is TGCAGCGTTGAAGGGACTAGCGGGAACATTGATACGCAGTATTTT. The rearrangement uses TRBV29-1 and TRBJ2-3, with TRBD2 matching over 12 bases. The germline V gene encodes CDR1 SQVTM and CDR2 ANQGSEA. This CDR3 spans 15 amino acids. The trim removed 1 base at V and 6 bases at J, leaving 5 bases unmatched.

The V gene is TRBV20-1, the J gene TRBJ1-1; D unclear. The CDR3 contains 13 residues. CDR1 is DFQATT and CDR2 is SNEGSKA in the germline V gene (reference sequence). Trimming removed 3 bases at V and 4 bases at J, with 12 bases between. DNA of the CDR3: TGCAGTGCTAGTGGAGGGTCTGGCACTGAAGCTTTCTTT. Protein sequence: CSASGGSGTEAFF.

This clonotype appeared many times. The V and J genes are TRBV3-1 and TRBJ2-7; the D is unclear. Germline CDR1 and CDR2: LGHDT and YNNKEL (reference sequence). The CDR3 length is 12 residues. V lost 4 bases and J 2 bases, leaving 6 bases between the germline ends. CDR3 region: CASSPGAYEQYF. CDR3 nucleotide sequence: TGTGCCAGCAGCCCCGGAGCCTACGAGCAGTACTTC.

This clonotype has a count of ten or more. This chain joins TRBV20-1 and TRBJ2-1, with D possibly being TRBD1 (5 bases). CDR1 DFQATT and CDR2 SNEGSKA come from the germline V gene (reference sequence). V was trimmed by 6 bases and J by 3 bases, leaving 9 bases between them. The CDR3 has 12 amino acids. In DNA, the CDR3 is TGCAGTGCAAGACAGAACTACAATGAGCAGTTCTTC. Residues: CSARQNYNEQFF.

The chain carries TRBV7-9 and TRBJ2-1; D remains ambiguous. This CDR3 has 14 amino acids. Germline CDR1 is SEHNR and CDR2 is FQNEAQ (reference sequence). Trimming removed 1 base from V and 7 bases from J, with 11 bases in between. The DNA of the CDR3 is TGTGCCAGCAGCTTAGAGGGTCAGAGGAATGAGCAGTTCTTC. Protein: CASSLEGQRNEQFF.

This clonotype came up a few times. The genes are TRBV24-1 and TRBJ2-7; D possibly corresponds to TRBD1 (6 bases). The CDR3 consists of 13 residues. Trimming removed 9 bases at V and 4 bases at J, with 15 bases between. Per the germline V gene, CDR1 is KGHDR and CDR2 is SFDVKD. CDR3 residues: CATAGYRAYEQYF. The CDR3 nucleotides are TGTGCCACCGCCGGGTACAGGGCTTACGAGCAGTACTTC.

This clonotype was counted ten times or more. The chain links TRBV7-2 to TRBJ2-1; D is perhaps TRBD1 or TRBD2 (6 bases each). The V end was cut by 1 base, the J end by 15 bases, with 16 bases between. The CDR3 runs 13 residues. Germline CDR1 reads SGHTA; CDR2 reads FQGNSA. The CDR3 DNA reads as TGTGCCAGCAGCTTAGAGGGGGGTGGGAGACGGTTCTTC. Its protein product is CASSLEGGGRRFF. Full variable domain (missing parts from reference TRBV7-2 and TRBJ2-1): GAGVSQSPSNKVTEKGKDVELRCDPISGHTALYWYRQSLGQGLEFLIYFQGNSAPDKSGLPSDRFSAERTGGSVSTLTIQRTQQEDSAVYLCASSLEGGGRRFFGPGTRLTVL.

This clonotype was found many times. This sequence joins TRBV29-1 and TRBJ2-3, with 10 positions matching TRBD1. J lost 1 base, V lost 8 bases, and 9 bases had no gene match. From germline, CDR1 is SQVTM and CDR2 ANQGSEA. CDR3 length equals 15 residues. CDR3 in amino acids: CSSVSGTGGTDTQYF. The CDR3 region has the DNA TGCAGCTCGGTGTCCGGGACAGGGGGCACAGATACGCAGTATTTT.

This clonotype was counted at least ten times. V gene TRBV7-9 combines with J gene TRBJ2-1, with D perhaps TRBD1 (6 bases). This CDR3 is 15 amino acids long. CDR1 and CDR2 from the germline V gene are SEHNR and FQNEAQ (reference sequence). V lost 2 bases and J 0 bases, leaving 8 bases between the germline ends. CDR3 nucleotide sequence: TGTGCCAGCAGCTTACCAGGGGTCTCCTACAATGAGCAGTTCTTC. Protein: CASSLPGVSYNEQFF.

This clonotype has a handful of counts. The J gene is TRBJ2-1, the V gene TRBV25-1, with D maybe TRBD2 (6 bases). Trimming took 3 bases from V and 6 from J, leaving 12 bases between them. Germline lookup yields CDR1 MGHDK and CDR2 SYGVNS. The CDR3 spans 14 residues. The CDR3 DNA sequence: TGTGCCAGCAGTGACCCCGGGACTGTCAATGAGCAGTTCTTC. This encodes CASSDPGTVNEQFF.

This clonotype was picked up a small number of times. The chain links TRBV7-9 to TRBJ2-4; 8 bases agree with TRBD1. Germline V gene data show CDR1 as SEHNR and CDR2 as FQNEAQ (reference sequence). The CDR3 totals 16 residues. J was trimmed by 3 bases and V by 2 bases; bases with no gene match: 6. Written as DNA, the CDR3 is TGTGCCAGCAGCTTATATCCGACAGGGGTCAAAAACATTCAGTACTTC. Translated, it gives CASSLYPTGVKNIQYF.

This clonotype was seen more than once but under ten times. The rearrangement joins TRBV5-1 to TRBJ2-3; D uncertain. The CDR3 consists of 20 residues. Germline CDR1 SGHRS, CDR2 YFSETQ. V was shortened by 2 bases and J by 3 bases, with 28 bases between the two germline ends. The CDR3 nucleotides read TGCGCCAGCAGCTTCTCCCCGGGCGGACGCAAACCGCTAGGGACAGATACGCAGTATTTT. This codes for CASSFSPGGRKPLGTDTQYF.

This clonotype showed up just a few times. The CDR3 nucleotides read TGTGCCAGCAGCTTAGTTCTGAGTAATGAAAAACTGTTTTTT. It is translated as CASSLVLSNEKLFF. The chain uses TRBV7-2 and TRBJ1-4; D is unresolved. CDR3 length: 14 residues. V was shortened by 1 base and J by 4 bases, with 7 bases between the two germline ends. Per germline, CDR1 SGHTA and CDR2 FQGNSA.

This clonotype was detected ten times or more. The chain joins TRBV24-1 to TRBJ1-1, with a tentative D call TRBD1 (5 bases). V lost 5 bases and J lost 7, with 19 bases in between. CDR3 length: 15 residues. Looked up from germline, CDR1 is KGHDR and CDR2 is SFDVKD. The CDR3 loop reads CATSAELKGKGEAFF. CDR3 DNA: TGTGCCACCAGTGCCGAATTGAAGGGGAAGGGTGAAGCTTTCTTT.

The rearrangement links TRBV6-1 to TRBJ2-2; TRBD2 agrees at 8 bases. V was clipped by 6 bases and J by 7 bases; unmatched bases: 7. The germline gives CDR1 MNHNS, CDR2 SASEGT. There are 14 residues in the CDR3. Here the CDR3 DNA reads TGTGCCAGCAGGACCACGCTAGCGGGCGGGGAGCTGTTTTTT. It is translated as CASRTTLAGGELFF.

There are a few counts of this clonotype. The rearrangement joins TRBV28 to TRBJ2-7; 14 bases align to TRBD2. The J segment lost 3 bases and the V segment lost 10 bases, leaving 17 bases of the junction unmatched. The CDR3 is 18 amino acids. From germline, CDR1 is MDHEN and CDR2 SYDVKM. The CDR3 region has the DNA TGTGCCACCTCGGGAGGACTAGCGGGGGGAAAGACGCGCTACGAGCAGTACTTC. Protein product: CATSGGLAGGKTRYEQYF.

The rearrangement uses TRBV4-3 and TRBJ2-5, with D perhaps matching TRBD2 (6 bases). With 0 bases removed from V and 0 bases from J, the gap between germline ends came to 14 bases. This CDR3 comprises 17 residues. Germline values: CDR1 LGHNA, CDR2 YSLEER. The CDR3 DNA sequence: TGCGCCAGCAGCCAAGAGGCAACCCGGGGGTACCAAGAGACCCAGTACTTC. Residues: CASSQEATRGYQETQYF.

In its sample, this clonotype was seen a few times. The chain carries TRBV20-1 and TRBJ2-1, with TRBD2 matching over 8 bases. The CDR3 has 13 residues. The ends lost 5 bases at V and 3 bases at J; junction bases unmatched: 3. The germline V gene encodes CDR1 DFQATT and CDR2 SNEGSKA (reference sequence). The CDR3 is CSAPGLVYNEQFF. CDR3 DNA: TGCAGTGCTCCGGGACTAGTCTACAATGAGCAGTTCTTC.

This chain joins TRBV6-2 or TRBV6-3 and TRBJ2-2; D might be TRBD1 (6 bases). The V gene's germline CDR1 is MNHEY and CDR2 SVGEGT. Trimming cost V 5 bases and J 4 bases, with 17 bases left between them. This CDR3 has 16 amino acids. In DNA, the CDR3 is TGTGCCAGCAGTCTGAACTGGGACAAAAGCACCGGGGAGCTGTTTTTT. It specifies CASSLNWDKSTGELFF.

This clonotype was seen a handful of times. The V call is TRBV2, the J call TRBJ1-2; possibly TRBD1 for D (5 bases). Germline loops: CDR1 SNHLY, CDR2 FYNNEI. V was clipped by 4 bases and J by 2 bases, with 11 bases between them. This CDR3 has 14 amino acids. CDR3 sequence reads: CASSVEQGNYGYTF. The CDR3 region has the DNA TGTGCCAGCAGTGTGGAGCAGGGAAACTATGGCTACACCTTC. The variable domain in full, completed from reference TRBV2 and TRBJ1-2, reads EPEVTQTPSHQVTQMGQEVILRCVPISNHLYFYWYRQILGQKVEFLVSFYNNEISEKSEIFDDQFSVERPDGSNFTLKIRSTKLEDSAMYFCASSVEQGNYGYTFGSGTRLTVV.

This clonotype was found a few times. The V call is TRBV12-3 or TRBV12-4, the J call TRBJ2-1; 8 bases match TRBD2. This CDR3 has 15 amino acids. Trimming cost V 5 bases and J 7 bases; bases outside gene matches: 10. The CDR3 loop is CASSRGLETRNEQFF. The CDR3 bases are TGTGCCAGCAGTAGGGGACTAGAGACAAGGAATGAGCAGTTCTTC.

CDR3 sequence reads: CASSLAGAISTQYF. The CDR3, as DNA: TGTGCCAGCAGTTTAGCAGGGGCGATATCGACCCAGTACTTC. The rearrangement links TRBV28 to TRBJ2-5; tentative D call: TRBD1 (6 bases). The V end was cut by 2 bases, the J end by 7 bases, with 14 bases between. The CDR3 is 14 amino acids. The germline V gene encodes CDR1 MDHEN and CDR2 SYDVKM.

The rearrangement joins TRBV6-5 to TRBJ1-6, with no clear D. The CDR3 is 14 amino acids. CDR1 is MNHEY, CDR2 SVGAGI, per germline. The V and J ends lost 0 bases and 7 bases respectively, with 7 bases between them. CDR3 sequence reads: CASSYSTQNSPLHF. CDR3 DNA: TGTGCCAGCAGTTACTCGACACAGAATTCACCCCTCCACTTT.

The CDR3 loop is CASSLEQPQNSPLHF. The CDR3 nucleotides read TGCGCCAGCAGCTTGGAACAGCCTCAGAATTCACCCCTCCACTTT. V gene TRBV5-1 combines with J gene TRBJ1-6; D not certain. This CDR3 is built from 15 residues. Trimming took 0 bases from V and 7 from J, leaving 11 bases between them. Germline V gene data show CDR1 as SGHRS and CDR2 as YFSETQ.

The chain combines TRBV9 with TRBJ2-2; D possibly corresponds to TRBD2 (5 bases). The ends were cut back, 4 bases at V and 6 bases at J, with 16 bases in the middle. CDR3 length equals 15 residues. The germline V gene has CDR1 SGDLS and CDR2 YYNGEE. CDR3 amino acids: CASSSMKGVAGELFF. The CDR3 DNA reads as TGTGCCAGCAGCTCAATGAAGGGAGTCGCCGGGGAGCTGTTTTTT.

This chain connects TRBV23-1 to TRBJ2-5, with a possible D match to TRBD1 (6 bases). TRBV23-1 is reported as an ORF; its role is uncertain. Trimming cost V 8 bases and J 1 base, with 17 bases left between them. The CDR3 length is 15 residues. CDR3 amino acids: CASRPGAPLQETQYF. Written as DNA, the CDR3 is TGCGCCAGCCGCCCAGGGGCTCCTCTCCAAGAGACCCAGTACTTC.

The gene calls are TRBV5-1 and TRBJ2-1, with 9 bases identical to TRBD2. With 0 bases clipped from V and 4 bases from J, the junction kept 5 bases outside the gene matches. The CDR3 extends over 16 amino acids. Germline CDR1 and CDR2: SGHRS and YFSETQ. The CDR3: CASSLEASGKYNEQFF. The CDR3 coding sequence is TGCGCCAGCAGCTTGGAAGCTAGCGGGAAATACAATGAGCAGTTCTTC.

The V call is TRBV12-3 or TRBV12-4, the J call TRBJ2-7; no definite D call. V was trimmed by 3 bases and J by 2 bases, leaving 20 bases between them. The CDR3 has 17 amino acids. In DNA, the CDR3 is TGTGCCAGCAGTTTGCGCCAGTTGGATAATGGCGCCTACGAGCAGTACTTC. Translated: CASSLRQLDNGAYEQYF.